These 10 T cell receptor beta chains originate from one sample sequenced in a study of identical twins. MiXCR, applied by TCRdb to the 5' RACE reads, yields one record per CDR3 protein. The data hold around 680,000 distinct CDR3 sequences, with over 8.5% observed a single time. These data are also associated with another study on yellow fever vaccine responses in identical twins.

The specimen sequenced was PBMCs. All receptors come from a woman under 30 in good health.

The gene calls are TRBV9 and TRBJ1-2, with TRBD1 identical over 8 bases. Germline values: CDR1 SGDLS, CDR2 YYNGEE. J lost 2 bases, V lost 0 bases, and 9 bases had no gene match. This CDR3 spans 17 amino acids. CDR3 amino acids: CASSVAQATGDNYGYTF. CDR3 nucleotides: TGTGCCAGCAGCGTAGCACAGGCGACAGGGGACAACTATGGCTACACCTTC.

This clonotype was seen only a few times. The chain has TRBV28 and TRBJ2-7; D is uncertain. The V end was cut by 2 bases, the J end by 3 bases, with 8 bases between. This CDR3 region has 13 residues. Germline V lookup: CDR1 MDHEN, CDR2 SYDVKM. The DNA for the CDR3 is TGTGCCAGCAGTTTAATGGTCAGCTACGAGCAGTACTTC. It encodes CASSLMVSYEQYF.

The gene calls are TRBV4-1 and TRBJ2-1, with D perhaps matching TRBD1 or TRBD2 (5 bases each). Trimming took off 4 bases at V and 6 bases at J, with 16 bases between the two ends. CDR1 and CDR2 from the germline V gene are MGHRA and YSYEKL. The CDR3 is 15 residues long. CDR3 loop: CASSPLTGAGNEQFF. The CDR3 bases are TGCGCCAGCAGCCCCCTTACAGGCGCGGGCAATGAGCAGTTCTTC.

The chain uses TRBV12-3 or TRBV12-4 and TRBJ1-2; TRBD1 aligns across 8 bases. Losses at the gene ends were 3 bases for V and 7 bases for J; bases not matched to a gene: 16. CDR3 length: 17 residues. In nucleotides, the CDR3 is TGTGCCAGCAGTTTCTCAATGGGGGGCAGGGGGCAGAGTGGCTACACCTTC. Its protein is CASSFSMGGRGQSGYTF.

V is TRBV7-2 and J is TRBJ2-1; unclear D gene. The CDR3 contains 11 residues. Trimming left V 4 bases short and J 12 bases short, with 10 bases between. Per the germline V gene, CDR1 is SGHTA and CDR2 is FQGNSA. CDR3 region: CASSSEPWQFF. The CDR3 nucleotides read TGTGCCAGCAGCTCCGAGCCGTGGCAGTTCTTC. Full variable domain (missing parts from reference TRBV7-2 and TRBJ2-1): GAGVSQSPSNKVTEKGKDVELRCDPISGHTALYWYRQSLGQGLEFLIYFQGNSAPDKSGLPSDRFSAERTGGSVSTLTIQRTQQEDSAVYLCASSSEPWQFFGPGTRLTVL.

This clonotype has a handful of counts. This rearrangement joins TRBV12-3 or TRBV12-4 to TRBJ1-2, with D tentatively TRBD1 (5 bases). There are 13 residues in the CDR3. Trimming pared 3 bases from V and 8 bases from J, leaving 13 bases between. The CDR3 reads CASSFQQGGGYTF. The DNA for the CDR3 is TGTGCCAGCAGTTTCCAGCAGGGTGGAGGCTACACCTTC.

This clonotype was seen ten or more times. The chain couples TRBV11-2 to TRBJ2-1; 8 positions agree with TRBD1. The junction had 7 bases not matched to a gene; V was cut back by 5 bases and J by 4 bases. Germline V CDR1 and CDR2: SGHAT, FQNNGV. CDR3 size: 15 residues. The DNA for the CDR3 is TGTGCCAGCAGCGCCGGACAGGGAGGTTACAATGAGCAGTTCTTC. Encoded protein: CASSAGQGGYNEQFF.

This clonotype was found many times. The rearrangement joins TRBV29-1 to TRBJ2-3, with 7 bases lining up with TRBD1. With V trimmed by 3 bases and J by 1 base, 7 bases remained unmatched. Per the germline V gene, CDR1 is SQVTM and CDR2 is ANQGSEA. This CDR3 region has 15 residues. In DNA, the CDR3 is TGCAGCGTTGAGAGGGACAGCCTGGGCACAGATACGCAGTATTTT. Encoded protein: CSVERDSLGTDTQYF.

A few counts support this clonotype. The V gene is TRBV11-2, the J gene TRBJ2-2; D is unresolved. V dropped 6 bases and J dropped 4 bases, with 6 bases sitting between them. Germline CDR1 SGHAT, CDR2 FQNNGV. The CDR3 totals 12 residues. CDR3: CASRPITGELFF. CDR3 bases: TGTGCCAGCAGACCCATCACCGGGGAGCTGTTTTTT. Filled out from reference TRBV11-2 and TRBJ2-2, the complete variable domain reads EAGVAQSPRYKIIEKRQSVAFWCNPISGHATLYWYQQILGQGPKLLIQFQNNGVVDDSQLPKDRFSAERLKGVDSTLKIQPAKLEDSAVYLCASRPITGELFFGEGSRLTVL.

The sample holds many counts of this clonotype. The V call is TRBV5-1, the J call TRBJ1-1, with 7 bases fitting TRBD1. The CDR3 loop spans 14 amino acids. V shed 3 bases, J shed 0 bases, and the junction held 2 bases outside the gene matches. Germline V gene sequence: CDR1 SGHRS, CDR2 YFSETQ. CDR3 protein: CASSWDRLNTEAFF. CDR3 nucleotides: TGCGCCAGCAGCTGGGACAGATTGAACACTGAAGCTTTCTTT.